Shown below are 16 T cell receptor beta chains from a single sample sequenced in a study of shared clonotypes between healthy human individuals. Some clones are missing from TCRdb's copy, which holds only in-frame ones; the method was immunoSEQ multiplex PCR. In the table there are 950,000 to 1,300,000 clones, roughly 70% of which are singletons. Sequences were obtained from memory CD4+ T cells sorted from blood. Subset in this sample: CD45RA-negative fraction. Every receptor here comes from a man between 18 and 35 years old in good health.

This clone has at least ten counts. V gene TRBV5-6 combines with J gene TRBJ2-5, with 9 positions matching TRBD1. The CDR3 has 15 amino acids. V lost 3 bases to trimming and J lost 5 bases; unmatched junction nucleotides: 8. Germline V gives CDR1 SGHDT, CDR2 YYEEEE. In DNA form, the CDR3 reads TGTGCCAGCAGCTCAGGGACAGGGAAGGTTGAGACCCAGTACTTC. This codes for CASSSGTGKVETQYF.

The chain couples TRBV5-4 to TRBJ2-1, with TRBD2 matching 12 bases. This CDR3 region has 17 residues. Trimming removed 4 bases from V and 0 bases from J; junction bases left unmatched: 5. Germline assignment: CDR1 SGHNT and CDR2 YYREEE (reference sequence). The CDR3 bases are TGTGCCAGCAGCCTTGGACTAGCGGGAATCTCCTACAATGAGCAGTTCTTC. Translated: CASSLGLAGISYNEQFF.

The chain employs TRBV6-1 and TRBJ2-3; 10 positions agree with TRBD1. This CDR3 has 13 residues. Germline CDR1 and CDR2: MNHNS and SASEGT. Trimming removed 1 base from V and 13 bases from J; junction bases left unmatched: 5. CDR3 protein: CASSEVDRGREYF. Written as DNA, the CDR3 is TGTGCCAGCAGTGAAGTTGACAGGGGGCGGGAGTATTTT.

The rearrangement uses TRBV4-3 and TRBJ2-2, with TRBD2 as a possible D gene (5 bases). Trimming took 3 bases from V and 2 from J, leaving 16 bases between them. The germline CDR1 and CDR2 sequences are LGHNA and YSLEER. This CDR3 comprises 17 residues. The CDR3 nucleotides read TGCGCCAGCAGCCAGATTCCGGGATCCACCAACACCGGGGAGCTGTTTTTT. It encodes CASSQIPGSTNTGELFF.

On this clone: The identical CDR3 is also encoded by other nucleotide sequences in the sample. V and J are TRBV11-2 and TRBJ1-1, with a possible D match to TRBD1 (5 bases). Germline CDR1 reads SGHAT; CDR2 reads FQNNGV. Trimming took off 3 bases at V and 1 base at J, with 9 bases between the two ends. The CDR3 has 14 residues. The DNA of the CDR3 is TGTGCCAGCAGCTTTTTGGGGGGGAACACTGAAGCTTTCTTT. Translation gives CASSFLGGNTEAFF.

The rearrangement links TRBV29-1 to TRBJ1-1; 7 positions match TRBD1. CDR1 is SQVTM and CDR2 is ANQGSEA in the germline V gene. CDR3 length: 15 residues. The V and J ends lost 1 base and 3 bases, in that order; junction bases with no gene match: 8. The CDR3 loop is CSVEVEGGRDTEAFF. CDR3 sequence (DNA): TGCAGCGTTGAAGTAGAAGGGGGCAGAGACACTGAAGCTTTCTTT.

This clone was picked up a small number of times. The chain is built from TRBV6-4 and TRBJ1-5, with D unclear. CDR3 length: 14 residues. V was trimmed by 3 bases and J by 0 bases, leaving 6 bases between them. CDR1 and CDR2 from the germline V gene are MRHNA and SNTAGT. The DNA of the CDR3 is TGTGCCAGCAGTGAGACATATAGCAATCAGCCCCAGCATTTT. The encoded protein is CASSETYSNQPQHF.

The chain joins TRBV20-1 to TRBJ1-2; 7 bases fit TRBD1. Germline CDR1 DFQATT, CDR2 SNEGSKA (reference sequence). This CDR3 is built from 10 residues. CDR3 loop: CKGQNYGYTF. The CDR3 bases are TGCAAGGGACAGAACTATGGCTACACCTTC.

The rearrangement uses TRBV6-6 and TRBJ1-5; D is undetermined. The V end was cut by 7 bases, the J end by 3 bases, with 19 bases between. This CDR3 region has 16 residues. The germline V gene has CDR1 MNHNY and CDR2 SVGAGI (reference sequence). The CDR3 is CASTLEFSYINQPQHF. The CDR3 nucleotides read TGTGCCAGCACCCTTGAATTTTCGTATATCAATCAGCCCCAGCATTTT.

The J gene is TRBJ2-3, the V gene TRBV19; no firm D call. There are 14 residues in the CDR3. Germline-derived CDR1 and CDR2 are LNHDA and SQIVND (reference sequence). With 3 bases removed from V and 2 bases from J, the gap between germline ends came to 9 bases. The CDR3 reads CASSINIFTDTQYF. In DNA form, the CDR3 reads TGTGCCAGTAGTATCAACATCTTCACAGATACGCAGTATTTT.

CDR3 DNA sequence: TGTGCCAGTACAACCGGGACAGGATATAACTATGGCTACACCTTC. The encoded protein is CASTTGTGYNYGYTF. V and J are TRBV19 and TRBJ1-2; 8 nucleotides agree with TRBD1. The CDR3 is 15 amino acids. V shed 7 bases, J shed 1 base, and the junction held 8 bases outside the gene matches. Germline V gives CDR1 LNHDA, CDR2 SQIVND (reference sequence).

The chain uses TRBV6-6 and TRBJ1-6, with TRBD1 identical over 7 bases. CDR1 MNHNY and CDR2 SVGAGI come from the germline V gene (reference sequence). V shed 5 bases, J shed 9 bases, and the junction held 7 bases outside the gene matches. There are 14 residues in the CDR3. The CDR3 DNA reads as TGTGCCAGCAGTAACACAGGGGATGGTTCACCCCTCCACTTT. It is translated as CASSNTGDGSPLHF.

The chain links TRBV2 to TRBJ2-5; maybe TRBD2 (5 bases). The germline gives CDR1 SNHLY, CDR2 FYNNEI. This CDR3 comprises 15 residues. Between the trimmed V and J ends, which lost 3 bases and 5 bases, there was a span of 16 bases. CDR3 nucleotides: TGTGCCAGCAGTGAGAGCGGACCCGGTCGGGAGACCCAGTACTTC. Amino acids: CASSESGPGRETQYF. The whole variable domain, remainder taken from reference TRBV2 and TRBJ2-5, is EPEVTQTPSHQVTQMGQEVILRCVPISNHLYFYWYRQILGQKVEFLVSFYNNEISEKSEIFDDQFSVERPDGSNFTLKIRSTKLEDSAMYFCASSESGPGRETQYFGPGTRLLVL.

V usage is TRBV9 and J usage is TRBJ2-7; 9 nucleotides align to TRBD1. The V and J ends lost 4 bases and 2 bases, in that order; junction bases with no gene match: 7. Per the germline V gene, CDR1 is SGDLS and CDR2 is YYNGEE. The CDR3 is 15 amino acids. The DNA for the CDR3 is TGTGCCAGCAGCCAGGGACAGGGAAACCCCTACGAGCAGTACTTC. Protein: CASSQGQGNPYEQYF.

This sequence joins TRBV19 and TRBJ2-7; 7 nucleotides line up with TRBD1. The CDR3 consists of 15 residues. Germline lookup yields CDR1 LNHDA and CDR2 SQIVND (reference sequence). The V and J ends lost 7 bases and 2 bases, in that order; junction bases with no gene match: 11. This CDR3 is CASTLGWDRTYEQYF. The CDR3 nucleotides are TGTGCCAGTACGCTTGGGTGGGACAGAACCTACGAGCAGTACTTC.

The rearrangement uses TRBV10-1 and TRBJ2-5, with 11 positions matching TRBD1. The CDR3 is 17 residues long. The germline V gene has CDR1 WNHNN and CDR2 SYGVQD (reference sequence). Germline trimming cut 0 bases from V and 5 bases from J; bases unmatched to any gene: 8. CDR3 sequence reads: CASSESTDRGLRETQYF. As DNA, the CDR3 is TGCGCCAGCAGTGAGTCGACGGACAGGGGGCTCAGGGAGACCCAGTACTTC.